This TCR beta chain appears in the sequencing data of a study of T cells in Graves' hyperthyroidism and ophthalmopathy (dated by TCRdb to 2018 to 2020). Some background on the complete study: Peripheral blood samples were taken at the time of initial diagnosis, prior to any treatment. To identify distinguishing TCR V-J signatures, a discovery cohort of 90 to 100 patients was used, comprising 43 with Graves' ophthalmopathy and around 60 with stable Graves' hyperthyroidism. Prospective prediction of ophthalmopathy was tested in an independent validation cohort of some 19 hyperthyroidism patients and approximately 17 patients who later progressed to ophthalmopathy. The approximately 100 discovery patients were divided at random into training and test sets in a 7:3 ratio. Thyroid tissue and blood T-cell repertoires from six or seven Graves' hyperthyroidism patients were also compared in the study. Once sampling was done, hyperthyroidism patients were given methimazole at a starting dose of 30 mg daily, whereas ophthalmopathy patients were given high-dose intravenous methylprednisolone. The paper describes TCR Vbeta CDR3 sequencing of fewer than 150 peripheral blood samples, made up of under 50 ophthalmopathy patients, some 80 hyperthyroidism patients and around 17 progressor patients. Overall study results and their limits: Ophthalmopathy was separated from stable hyperthyroidism by a 13 V-J signature model, with over 85% sensitivity and roughly 81% specificity obtained in cross-validation and 80%/75% obtained in testing. During validation, the model predicted progression to ophthalmopathy a median of around six months ahead of onset, with almost 71% sensitivity and almost 75% specificity. Most expanded thyroid clonotypes (frequency above 0.001) were also found in blood, which suggests that blood repertoires may mirror thyroid immune responses. No statistical method was used to set the sample size in advance, and investigators knew the group allocation.

In the ophthalmopathy patients, disease was moderately to severely active, with a Clinical Activity Score of 3 or more, a NOSPECS grade of 4 or more, and a duration of less than 3 months. Exclusion was applied to patients with uncontrolled infections, other autoimmune diseases, pregnancy or lactation. Diagnoses relied on clinical symptoms, serum thyroxine and TRAb, thyroid ultrasound and orbital computed tomography. PBMCs were separated from 7.5 to 10 ml of fresh peripheral blood using Ficoll-Paque density gradient centrifugation. Total RNA was extracted with Trizol reagent, and quality was checked on an Agilent 2100 Bioanalyzer. Cut back by 4 bases and 6 bases, the V and J ends lie 16 bases apart. From cysteine to phenylalanine, the CDR3 is 15 amino acids long. Only CDR3 DNA is held: 45 bases, read in frame from base 1. CDR1 and CDR2, looked up from the germline V gene, are SGHTA and FQGTGA. Comment on this clonotype: No antigen is known for it. No base quality information exists; no much larger clone differs at one position.

Amplification of TCR beta CDR3 regions was carried out from RNA transcripts. For the first round of RT-PCR on the TCR CDR3, the HTBI primer set was used together with the Qiagen OneStep RT-PCR kit. The libraries were constructed in a second round of multiplex PCR and then size-selected and purified. Paired-end sequencing of the libraries was performed with 100 bp reads on an Illumina HiSeq2000. In the authors' own workflow: SOAPnuke was used to process the raw data, removing reads that contained adapters or uncalled bases, had a mean Phred below 15, or lacked an exact match to the constant primer or identifier. COPE v1.2.5 was used to merge the high-quality paired reads, and each unique nucleotide sequence was defined as a clonotype. MiTCR v1.1 was used to align clonotypes to the IMGT TRBV, TRBD and TRBJ reference segments. Analysis was restricted to V-J combinations with a frequency above 0.0001, which covered over 98% of repertoires. The TCS score was defined as the ratio of F50 (clonal expansion) to E x V (chaos), calculated using BLOSUM62-based TCRdist between CDR3 peptides within each V-J. Welch's t-statistics and random forest reduced 500 to 550 V-J features to 10 to 15, which were used in a naive Bayes classifier (R e1071). The raw public data were reprocessed by TCRdb itself: fastp quality trimming at Q25, MiXCR clonotype calling, in-frame beta chains only. Identical CDR3 protein sequences are pooled into one entry, listed with their most common genes and DNA. TCRdb, rather than the study authors, made the V and J calls. This sample is represented by hundreds of thousands of distinct CDR3 sequences; roughly 20% of them were singletons. The leading ten clones occupy 30% to 40% of the sample.

The clonotype comes from a man aged 30-40 years with Graves' ophthalmopathy. The chain couples TRBV7-3 to TRBJ2-1; possibly the D gene is TRBD2, per 5 matching bases. The specimen sequenced was blood. The CDR3 is CASSSGLRDGNEQFF. Here is the DNA: TGTGCCAGCAGCTCCGGTCTTCGGGATGGCAATGAGCAGTTCTTC.